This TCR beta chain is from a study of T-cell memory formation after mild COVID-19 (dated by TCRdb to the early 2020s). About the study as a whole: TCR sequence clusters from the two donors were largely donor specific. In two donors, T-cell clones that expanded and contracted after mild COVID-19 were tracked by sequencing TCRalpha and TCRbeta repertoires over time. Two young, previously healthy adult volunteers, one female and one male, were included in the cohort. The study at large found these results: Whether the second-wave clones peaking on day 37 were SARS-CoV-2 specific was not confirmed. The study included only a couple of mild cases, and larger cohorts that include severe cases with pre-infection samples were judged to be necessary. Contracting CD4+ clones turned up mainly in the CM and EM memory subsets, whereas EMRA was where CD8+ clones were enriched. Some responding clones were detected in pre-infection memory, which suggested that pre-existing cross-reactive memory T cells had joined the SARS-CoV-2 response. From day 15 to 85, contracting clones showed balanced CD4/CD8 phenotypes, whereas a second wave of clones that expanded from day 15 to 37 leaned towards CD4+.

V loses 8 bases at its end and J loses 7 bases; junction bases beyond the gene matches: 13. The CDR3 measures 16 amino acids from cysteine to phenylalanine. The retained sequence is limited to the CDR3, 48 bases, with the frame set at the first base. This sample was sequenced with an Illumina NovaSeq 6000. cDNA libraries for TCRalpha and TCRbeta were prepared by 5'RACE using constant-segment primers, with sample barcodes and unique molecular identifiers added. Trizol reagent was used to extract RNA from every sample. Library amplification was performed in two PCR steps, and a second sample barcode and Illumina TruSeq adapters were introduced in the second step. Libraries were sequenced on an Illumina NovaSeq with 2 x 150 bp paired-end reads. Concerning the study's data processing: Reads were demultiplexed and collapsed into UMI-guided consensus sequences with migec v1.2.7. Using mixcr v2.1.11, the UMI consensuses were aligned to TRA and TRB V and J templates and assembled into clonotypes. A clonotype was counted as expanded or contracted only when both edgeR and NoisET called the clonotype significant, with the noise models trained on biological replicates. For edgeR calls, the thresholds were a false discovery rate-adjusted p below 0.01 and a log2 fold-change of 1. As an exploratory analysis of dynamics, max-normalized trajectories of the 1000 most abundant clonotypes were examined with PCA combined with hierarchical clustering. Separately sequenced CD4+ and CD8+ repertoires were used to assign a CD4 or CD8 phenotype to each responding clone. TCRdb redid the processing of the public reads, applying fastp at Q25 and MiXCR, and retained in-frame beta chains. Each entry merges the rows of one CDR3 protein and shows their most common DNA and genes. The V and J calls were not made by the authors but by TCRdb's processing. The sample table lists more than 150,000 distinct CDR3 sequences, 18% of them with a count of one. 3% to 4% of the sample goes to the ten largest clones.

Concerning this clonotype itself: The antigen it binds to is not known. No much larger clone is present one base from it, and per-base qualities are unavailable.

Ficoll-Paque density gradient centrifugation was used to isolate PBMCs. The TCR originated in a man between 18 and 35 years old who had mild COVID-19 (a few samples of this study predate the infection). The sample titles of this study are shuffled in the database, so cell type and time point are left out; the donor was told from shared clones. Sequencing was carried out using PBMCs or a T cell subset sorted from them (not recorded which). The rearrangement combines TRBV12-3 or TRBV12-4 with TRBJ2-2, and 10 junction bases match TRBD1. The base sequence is TGTGCCAGCCTCCCCCCGGGCGGGACAGGGGTCGGGGAGCTGTTTTTT. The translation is CASLPPGGTGVGELFF.